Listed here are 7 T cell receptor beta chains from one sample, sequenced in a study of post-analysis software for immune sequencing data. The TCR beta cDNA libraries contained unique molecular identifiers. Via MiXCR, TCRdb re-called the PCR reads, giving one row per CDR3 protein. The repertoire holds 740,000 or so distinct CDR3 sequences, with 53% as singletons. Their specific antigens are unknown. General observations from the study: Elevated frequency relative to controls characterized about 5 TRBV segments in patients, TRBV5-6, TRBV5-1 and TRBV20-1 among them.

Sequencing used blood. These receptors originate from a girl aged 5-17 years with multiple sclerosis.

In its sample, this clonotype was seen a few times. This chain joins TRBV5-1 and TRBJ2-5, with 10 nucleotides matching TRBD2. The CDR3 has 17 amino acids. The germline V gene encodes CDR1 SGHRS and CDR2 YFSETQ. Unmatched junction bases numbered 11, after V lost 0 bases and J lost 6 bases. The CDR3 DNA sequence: TGCGCCAGCAGCTTGGGAGGATCTAGCGGGGGACCAAAGACCCAGTACTTC. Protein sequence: CASSLGGSSGGPKTQYF.

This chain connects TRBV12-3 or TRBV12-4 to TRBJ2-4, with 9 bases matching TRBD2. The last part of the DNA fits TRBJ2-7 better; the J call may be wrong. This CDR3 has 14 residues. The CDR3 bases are TGTGCCAGCAGTTTCTCGGCGGGGGGGGGCGAGCAGTACTTC. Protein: CASSFSAGGGEQYF.

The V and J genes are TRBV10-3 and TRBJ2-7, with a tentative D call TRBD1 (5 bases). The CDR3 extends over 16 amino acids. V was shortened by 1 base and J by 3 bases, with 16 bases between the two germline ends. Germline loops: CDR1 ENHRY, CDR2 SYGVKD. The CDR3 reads CAISEFVPRQGYEQYF. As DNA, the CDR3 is TGTGCCATCAGTGAGTTCGTCCCCAGGCAGGGCTACGAGCAGTACTTC.

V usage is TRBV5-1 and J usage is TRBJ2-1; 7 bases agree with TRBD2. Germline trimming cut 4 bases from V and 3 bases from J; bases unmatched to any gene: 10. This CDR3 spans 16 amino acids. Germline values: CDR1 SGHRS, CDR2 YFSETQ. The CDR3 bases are TGCGCCAGCAGCCCGGGGGAGGGTAGTTTCTACAATGAGCAGTTCTTC. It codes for CASSPGEGSFYNEQFF.

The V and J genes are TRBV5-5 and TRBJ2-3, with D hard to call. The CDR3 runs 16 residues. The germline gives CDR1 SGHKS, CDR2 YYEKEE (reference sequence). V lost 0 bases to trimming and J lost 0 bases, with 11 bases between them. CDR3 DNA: TGTGCCAGCAGCTTGGATACTCACTCTAGCACAGATACGCAGTATTTT. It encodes CASSLDTHSSTDTQYF.

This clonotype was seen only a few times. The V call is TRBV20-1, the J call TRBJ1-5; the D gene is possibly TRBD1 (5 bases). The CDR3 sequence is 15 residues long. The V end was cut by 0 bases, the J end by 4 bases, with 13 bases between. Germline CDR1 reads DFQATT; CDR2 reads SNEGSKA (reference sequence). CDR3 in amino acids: CSARDPGERNQPQHF. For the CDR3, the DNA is TGCAGTGCTAGAGACCCGGGGGAGAGGAATCAGCCCCAGCATTTT.

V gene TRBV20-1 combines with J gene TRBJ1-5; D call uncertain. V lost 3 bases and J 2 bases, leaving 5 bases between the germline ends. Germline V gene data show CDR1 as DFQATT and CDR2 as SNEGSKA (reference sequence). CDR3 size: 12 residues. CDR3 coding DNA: TGCAGTGCTAGTTGGGGCAATCAGCCCCAGCATTTT. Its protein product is CSASWGNQPQHF.